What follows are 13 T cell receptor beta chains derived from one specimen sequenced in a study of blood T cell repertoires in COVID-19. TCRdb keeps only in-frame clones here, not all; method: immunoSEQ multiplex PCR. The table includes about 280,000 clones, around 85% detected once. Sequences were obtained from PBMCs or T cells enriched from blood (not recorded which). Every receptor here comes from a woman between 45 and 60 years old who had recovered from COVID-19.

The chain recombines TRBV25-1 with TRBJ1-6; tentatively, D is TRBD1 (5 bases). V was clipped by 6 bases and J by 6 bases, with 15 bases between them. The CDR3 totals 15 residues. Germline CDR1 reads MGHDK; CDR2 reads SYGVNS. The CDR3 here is CASSASGGVNSPLHF. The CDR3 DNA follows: TGTGCCAGCAGCGCAAGCGGAGGGGTTAATTCACCCCTCCACTTT.

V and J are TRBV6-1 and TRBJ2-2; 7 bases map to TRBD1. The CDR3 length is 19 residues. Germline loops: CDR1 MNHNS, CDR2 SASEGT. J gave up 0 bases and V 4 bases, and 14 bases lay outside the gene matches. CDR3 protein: CASSGHSTGVIANTGELFF. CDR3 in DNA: TGTGCCAGCAGTGGCCATAGTACAGGGGTCATCGCGAACACCGGGGAGCTGTTTTTT.

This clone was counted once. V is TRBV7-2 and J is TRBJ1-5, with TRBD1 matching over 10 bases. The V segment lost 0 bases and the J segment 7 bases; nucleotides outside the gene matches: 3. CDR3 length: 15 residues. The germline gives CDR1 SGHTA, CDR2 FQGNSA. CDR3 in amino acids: CASSLAGQGRQPQHF. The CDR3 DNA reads TGTGCCAGCAGCTTAGCGGGACAGGGGAGGCAGCCCCAGCATTTT.

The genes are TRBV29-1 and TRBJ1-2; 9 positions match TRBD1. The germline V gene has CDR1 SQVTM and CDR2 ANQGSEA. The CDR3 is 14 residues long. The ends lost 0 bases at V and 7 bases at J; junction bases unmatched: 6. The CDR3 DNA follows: TGCAGCGTTGAAGAAGCACAGGGGGCAAGTGGCTACACCTTC. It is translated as CSVEEAQGASGYTF.

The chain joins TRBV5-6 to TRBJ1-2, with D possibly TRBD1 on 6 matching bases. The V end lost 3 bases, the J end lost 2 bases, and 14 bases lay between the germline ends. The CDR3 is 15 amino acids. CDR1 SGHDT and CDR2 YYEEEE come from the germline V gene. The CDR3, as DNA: TGTGCCAGCAGCTCCCGGTCGGGGGGCAACTATGGCTACACCTTC. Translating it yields CASSSRSGGNYGYTF.

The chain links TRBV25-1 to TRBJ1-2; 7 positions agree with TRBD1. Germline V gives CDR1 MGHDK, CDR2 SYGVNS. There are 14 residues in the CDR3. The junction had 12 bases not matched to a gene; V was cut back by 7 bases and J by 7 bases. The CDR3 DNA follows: TGTGCCAGCAAAGTAGAGGGGGCGCTTTCTGGCTACACCTTC. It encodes CASKVEGALSGYTF.

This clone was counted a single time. The CDR3 region has the DNA TGTGCCAGCTCGACATACAATGAGCAGTTCTTC. Its protein product is CASSTYNEQFF. The chain combines TRBV18 with TRBJ2-1, with D hard to call. Germline V lookup: CDR1 KGHSH, CDR2 LQKENI. There are 11 residues in the CDR3. Trimming stripped 6 bases from V and 4 bases from J, with 4 bases between.

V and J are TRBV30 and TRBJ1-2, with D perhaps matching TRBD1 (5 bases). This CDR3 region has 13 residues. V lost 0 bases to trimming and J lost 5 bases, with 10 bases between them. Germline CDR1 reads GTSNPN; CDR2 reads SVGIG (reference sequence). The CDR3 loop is CAWSVQGLYGYTF. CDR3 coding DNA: TGTGCCTGGAGTGTGCAGGGCCTATATGGCTACACCTTC.

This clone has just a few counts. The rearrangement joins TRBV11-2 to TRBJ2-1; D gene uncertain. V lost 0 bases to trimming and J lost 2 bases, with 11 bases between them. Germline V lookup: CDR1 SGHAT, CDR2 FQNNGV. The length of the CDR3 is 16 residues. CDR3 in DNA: TGTGCCAGCAGCTTAGATCTTACTTTTCCCTACAATGAGCAGTTCTTC. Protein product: CASSLDLTFPYNEQFF.

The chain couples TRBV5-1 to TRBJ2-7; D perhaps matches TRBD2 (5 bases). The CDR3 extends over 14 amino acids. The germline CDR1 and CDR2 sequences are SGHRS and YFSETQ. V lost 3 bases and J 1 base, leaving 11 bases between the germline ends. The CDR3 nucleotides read TGCGCCAGCAGCTCCCAAGCGGAATCCTACGAGCAGTACTTC. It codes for CASSSQAESYEQYF.

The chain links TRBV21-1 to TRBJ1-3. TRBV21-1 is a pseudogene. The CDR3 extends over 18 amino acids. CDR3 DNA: TGTGCCAGCAGCCGCGTAAAGTCCCCACGAGTATCTGGAAACACCATATATTTT. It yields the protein CASSRVKSPRVSGNTIYF.

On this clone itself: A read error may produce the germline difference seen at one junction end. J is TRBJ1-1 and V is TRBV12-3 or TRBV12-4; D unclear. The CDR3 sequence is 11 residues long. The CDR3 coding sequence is TGTGCCAGCAGTCTCGGGCGTCGGACTCGCTTT. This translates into CASSLGRRTRF.

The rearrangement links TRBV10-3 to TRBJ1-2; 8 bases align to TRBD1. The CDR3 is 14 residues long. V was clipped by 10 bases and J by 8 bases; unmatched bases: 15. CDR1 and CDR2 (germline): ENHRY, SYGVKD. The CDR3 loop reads CATLTGEIPWGYTF. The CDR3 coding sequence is TGTGCCACCCTGACAGGGGAAATACCGTGGGGCTACACCTTC.